What follows are 22 T cell receptor beta chains derived from one specimen sequenced in a study of cytomegalovirus exposure and HLA in healthy donors. The PCR ran on 60 Vbeta and 13 Jbeta primers. TCRdb keeps only in-frame clones here, not all; method: immunoSEQ multiplex PCR. This repertoire shows approximately 150,000 clones, 65% to 90% found once; its top ten account for 2.3%. The sequenced material came from PBMCs. The receptor set was obtained from a male donor in good health and CMV-seronegative.

The chain employs TRBV11-2 and TRBJ1-1; TRBD1 matches 9 bases. The J segment lost 3 bases and the V segment lost 5 bases, leaving 4 bases of the junction unmatched. The germline gives CDR1 SGHAT, CDR2 FQNNGV. The CDR3 spans 14 residues. The CDR3 DNA is TGTGCCAGCAGCCCTCGGACAGGGGACACTGAAGCTTTCTTT. Translated: CASSPRTGDTEAFF. The full variable domain, with the rest looked up from reference TRBV11-2 and TRBJ1-1, is EAGVAQSPRYKIIEKRQSVAFWCNPISGHATLYWYQQILGQGPKLLIQFQNNGVVDDSQLPKDRFSAERLKGVDSTLKIQPAKLEDSAVYLCASSPRTGDTEAFFGQGTRLTVV.

The J gene is TRBJ2-3, the V gene TRBV9, with D possibly being TRBD1 (6 bases). The CDR3 extends over 13 amino acids. Trimming pared 3 bases from V and 6 bases from J, leaving 11 bases between. From germline, CDR1 is SGDLS and CDR2 YYNGEE. CDR3 bases: TGTGCCAGCAGCGCTACAGGGTTGGATACGCAGTATTTT. As protein: CASSATGLDTQYF.

V usage is TRBV9 and J usage is TRBJ2-3; no firm D call. CDR3 size: 12 residues. Germline V gene sequence: CDR1 SGDLS, CDR2 YYNGEE. The V end was cut by 0 bases, the J end by 5 bases, with 4 bases between. The CDR3, as DNA: TGTGCCAGCAGCGTAGCGTTAGATACGCAGTATTTT. It specifies CASSVALDTQYF.

The V call is TRBV5-4, the J call TRBJ2-1; TRBD2 matches at 9 bases. Trimming took 4 bases from V and 10 from J; bases not matched to a gene: 12. Germline V lookup: CDR1 SGHNT, CDR2 YYREEE (reference sequence). This CDR3 comprises 15 residues. DNA of the CDR3: TGTGCCAGCAGCCAGGTGGGACTAGCTGCCGAAGAGCAGTTCTTC. Protein sequence: CASSQVGLAAEEQFF.

V is TRBV5-1 and J is TRBJ1-1; the D is unclear. The V end was cut by 5 bases, the J end by 2 bases, with 13 bases between. The CDR3 has 14 amino acids. Germline lookup yields CDR1 SGHRS and CDR2 YFSETQ. DNA of the CDR3: TGCGCCAGCAGGGGCCTTGAAAGAAACACTGAAGCTTTCTTT. Translation gives CASRGLERNTEAFF.

This chain links TRBV18 with TRBJ1-6; D not resolved. The CDR3 contains 16 residues. The germline V and J ends were trimmed by 2 bases and 4 bases, with 12 bases remaining between them. Germline CDR1 and CDR2: KGHSH and LQKENI. DNA of the CDR3: TGTGCCAGCTCACCAGAGAGGGAGAGGTATAATTCACCCCTCCACTTT. This codes for CASSPERERYNSPLHF.

The chain joins TRBV10-2 to TRBJ2-5; D might be TRBD2 (5 bases). The germline CDR1 and CDR2 sequences are WSHSY and SAAADI. The CDR3 consists of 16 residues. V lost 3 bases to trimming and J lost 5 bases, with 19 bases between them. CDR3 sequence: CASSDLITRTGETQYF. DNA for the CDR3: TGCGCCAGCAGTGACCTCATTACTAGAACCGGGGAGACCCAGTACTTC.

The chain couples TRBV6-4 to TRBJ1-2, with TRBD1 matching 8 bases. Trimming at V came to 6 bases and at J to 6 bases, leaving 6 bases not matched to a gene. CDR1 MRHNA and CDR2 SNTAGT come from the germline V gene. The CDR3 contains 13 residues. CDR3 sequence (DNA): TGTGCCAGCAGGAGAACAGGGGGAGATGGCTACACCTTC. It is translated as CASRRTGGDGYTF.

The chain links TRBV6-5 to TRBJ1-1; TRBD1 is a possible D gene (5 bases). The V end lost 5 bases, the J end lost 2 bases, and 15 bases lay between the germline ends. This CDR3 is built from 15 residues. Germline V lookup: CDR1 MNHEY, CDR2 SVGAGI. In nucleotides, the CDR3 is TGTGCCAGCAGTCTCCGGCGGGGGAGTAACACTGAAGCTTTCTTT. Encoded protein: CASSLRRGSNTEAFF.

J is TRBJ2-7 and V is TRBV29-1; 8 bases are a match to TRBD1. The CDR3 is 14 residues long. Germline CDR1 is SQVTM and CDR2 is ANQGSEA. The V gene end was trimmed by 4 bases and the J gene end by 5 bases; junction bases not matched to a gene: 10. CDR3 amino acids: CSVAVRGPGNEQYF. Here the CDR3 DNA reads TGCAGCGTTGCCGTCAGGGGGCCAGGGAACGAGCAGTACTTC.

This sequence joins TRBV25-1 and TRBJ1-6, with a possible D match to TRBD1 (6 bases). The CDR3 is 13 amino acids. CDR1 is MGHDK and CDR2 is SYGVNS in the germline V gene. V lost 7 bases and J 7 bases, leaving 11 bases between the germline ends. CDR3 nucleotide sequence: TGTGCCAGCAACGGACAGCCGAATTCACCCCTCCACTTT. Translation: CASNGQPNSPLHF.

The rearrangement joins TRBV5-1 to TRBJ1-2, with a weak D call TRBD1 (5 bases). The ends were cut back, 3 bases at V and 4 bases at J, with 19 bases in the middle. Germline values: CDR1 SGHRS, CDR2 YFSETQ. This CDR3 is built from 16 residues. CDR3 residues: CASSSNTYQDTYGYTF. The CDR3 bases are TGCGCCAGCAGCTCCAACACGTATCAGGACACCTATGGCTACACCTTC.

V usage is TRBV6-5 and J usage is TRBJ2-7; TRBD1 might be the D (6 bases). The CDR3 is 12 amino acids. The germline CDR1 and CDR2 sequences are MNHEY and SVGAGI. Trimming cost V 5 bases and J 4 bases, with 9 bases left between them. The CDR3 spells CASSARGYEQYF. The CDR3, as DNA: TGTGCCAGCAGTGCTAGGGGGTACGAGCAGTACTTC.

V and J are TRBV9 and TRBJ2-7; D is unclear. The CDR3 totals 13 residues. Germline CDR1 SGDLS, CDR2 YYNGEE. Trimming removed 5 bases at V and 2 bases at J, with 11 bases between. CDR3 DNA: TGTGCCAGCAGTCCCTCCGAGACCTACGAGCAGTACTTC. As protein: CASSPSETYEQYF.

This chain links TRBV30 with TRBJ1-2; 7 bases line up with TRBD1. Germline loops: CDR1 GTSNPN, CDR2 SVGIG (reference sequence). The CDR3 loop spans 13 amino acids. J gave up 8 bases and V 1 base, and 7 bases lay outside the gene matches. The CDR3 protein is CAWSGQGRAGYTF. DNA for the CDR3: TGTGCCTGGAGTGGACAGGGCCGAGCGGGCTACACCTTC.

The rearrangement joins TRBV6-1 to TRBJ2-3, with 13 bases identical to TRBD2. V lost 10 bases and J lost 2; bases outside the gene matches: 6. The germline CDR1 and CDR2 sequences are MNHNS and SASEGT. The CDR3 has 15 amino acids. The CDR3 is CATRTSGGATDTQYF. Here the CDR3 DNA reads TGTGCCACCAGGACTAGCGGGGGAGCCACAGATACGCAGTATTTT.

The CDR3 nucleotides are TGCGCCAGCAGCTATACTAGAGGAGCAACTAATGAAAAACTGTTTTTT. This gives the protein CASSYTRGATNEKLFF. V gene TRBV4-1 combines with J gene TRBJ1-4, with unresolved D. Germline assignment: CDR1 MGHRA and CDR2 YSYEKL. CDR3 size: 16 residues. The V end was cut by 5 bases, the J end by 0 bases, with 13 bases between.

The chain combines TRBV9 with TRBJ1-1; D possibly corresponds to TRBD1 (5 bases). Trimming pared 2 bases from V and 6 bases from J, leaving 14 bases between. The CDR3 consists of 14 residues. Germline CDR1 SGDLS, CDR2 YYNGEE. The CDR3 nucleotides read TGTGCCAGCAGCGTCGGGGAGGGGCGGGCTGAAGCTTTCTTT. Amino acid sequence: CASSVGEGRAEAFF.

This clone was observed once. The chain is built from TRBV6-4 and TRBJ2-3; 9 nucleotides align to TRBD1. The germline CDR1 and CDR2 sequences are MRHNA and SNTAGT. The CDR3 covers 14 residues. With 3 bases clipped from V and 7 bases from J, the junction kept 5 bases outside the gene matches. CDR3 sequence (DNA): TGTGCCAGCAGTGAGGAAGGACAGGGGAATACGCAGTATTTT. Its translation: CASSEEGQGNTQYF.

This chain links TRBV29-1 with TRBJ2-7; maybe TRBD1 (6 bases). Germline CDR1 reads SQVTM; CDR2 reads ANQGSEA. This CDR3 is 14 amino acids long. V lost 2 bases and J lost 0, with 11 bases in between. The CDR3 is CSVEKPGASYEQYF. CDR3 in DNA: TGCAGCGTTGAAAAGCCAGGGGCCTCCTACGAGCAGTACTTC.

The chain is built from TRBV4-1 and TRBJ1-1; 9 bases are a match to TRBD1. The CDR3 sequence is 16 residues long. CDR1 MGHRA and CDR2 YSYEKL come from the germline V gene. V shed 4 bases and J 4 bases; nucleotides not matched to a gene: 10. The CDR3 nucleotides read TGCGCCAGCAGCCCCTCCGGGACAGGGAGTCTCACTGAAGCTTTCTTT. Translating gives CASSPSGTGSLTEAFF.

The DNA for the CDR3 is TGCGCCAGCAGCTTGGCCTGGGACAGGGGGCGCGGGGATAATTCACCCCTCCACTTT. Amino acid sequence: CASSLAWDRGRGDNSPLHF. The chain combines TRBV5-1 with TRBJ1-6; 12 nucleotides align to TRBD1. Losses at the gene ends were 0 bases for V and 5 bases for J; bases not matched to a gene: 9. Germline V gene lookup returns CDR1 SGHRS and CDR2 YFSETQ. The CDR3 is made up of 19 amino acids.